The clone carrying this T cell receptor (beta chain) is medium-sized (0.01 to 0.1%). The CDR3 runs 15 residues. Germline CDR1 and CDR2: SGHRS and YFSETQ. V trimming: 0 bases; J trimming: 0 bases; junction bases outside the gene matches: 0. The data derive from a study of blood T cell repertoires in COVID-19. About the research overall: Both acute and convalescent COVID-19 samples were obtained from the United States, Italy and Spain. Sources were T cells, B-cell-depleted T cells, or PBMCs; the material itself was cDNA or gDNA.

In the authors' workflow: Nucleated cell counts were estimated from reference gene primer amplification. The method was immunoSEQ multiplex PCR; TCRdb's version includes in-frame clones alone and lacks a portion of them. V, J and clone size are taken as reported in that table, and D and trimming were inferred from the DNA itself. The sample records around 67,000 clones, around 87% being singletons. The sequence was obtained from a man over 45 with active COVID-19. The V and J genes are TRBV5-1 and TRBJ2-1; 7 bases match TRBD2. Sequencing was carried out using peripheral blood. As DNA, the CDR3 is TGCGCCAGCAGCTTGGGCGGGAGCTCCTACAATGAGCAGTTCTTC. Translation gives CASSLGGSSYNEQFF.